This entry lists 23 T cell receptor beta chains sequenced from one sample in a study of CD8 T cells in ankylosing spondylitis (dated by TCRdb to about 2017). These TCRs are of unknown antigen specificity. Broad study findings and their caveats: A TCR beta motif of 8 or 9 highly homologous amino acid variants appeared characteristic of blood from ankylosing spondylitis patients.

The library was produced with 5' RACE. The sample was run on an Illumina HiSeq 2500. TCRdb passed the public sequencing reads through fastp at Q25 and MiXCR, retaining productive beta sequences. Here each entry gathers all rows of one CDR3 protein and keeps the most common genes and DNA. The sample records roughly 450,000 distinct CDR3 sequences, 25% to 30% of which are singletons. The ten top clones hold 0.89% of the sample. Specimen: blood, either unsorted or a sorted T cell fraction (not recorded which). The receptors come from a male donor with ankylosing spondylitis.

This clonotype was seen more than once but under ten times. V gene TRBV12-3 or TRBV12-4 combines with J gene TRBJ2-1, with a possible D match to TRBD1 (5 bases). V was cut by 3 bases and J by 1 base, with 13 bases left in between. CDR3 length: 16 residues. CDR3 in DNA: TGTGCCAGCAGTTTGGAAACAGGCACTTCCTACAATGAGCAGTTCTTC. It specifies CASSLETGTSYNEQFF.

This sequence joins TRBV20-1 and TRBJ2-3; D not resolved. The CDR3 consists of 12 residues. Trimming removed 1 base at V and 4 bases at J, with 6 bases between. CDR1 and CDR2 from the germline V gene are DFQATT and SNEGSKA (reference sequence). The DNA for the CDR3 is TGCAGTGCTAGAGGGACGGCAGATACGCAGTATTTT. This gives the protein CSARGTADTQYF.

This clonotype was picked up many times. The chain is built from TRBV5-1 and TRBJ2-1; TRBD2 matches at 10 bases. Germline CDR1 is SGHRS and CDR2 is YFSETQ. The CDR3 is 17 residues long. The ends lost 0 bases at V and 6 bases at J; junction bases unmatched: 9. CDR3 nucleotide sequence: TGCGCCAGCAGCTTGGGGGCCCTAGCGGGAGCTGGCAATGAGCAGTTCTTC. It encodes CASSLGALAGAGNEQFF. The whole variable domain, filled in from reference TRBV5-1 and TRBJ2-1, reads KAGVTQTPRYLIKTRGQQVTLSCSPISGHRSVSWYQQTPGQGLQFLFEYFSETQRNKGNFPGRFSGRQFSNSRSEMNVSTLELGDSALYLCASSLGALAGAGNEQFFGPGTRLTVL.

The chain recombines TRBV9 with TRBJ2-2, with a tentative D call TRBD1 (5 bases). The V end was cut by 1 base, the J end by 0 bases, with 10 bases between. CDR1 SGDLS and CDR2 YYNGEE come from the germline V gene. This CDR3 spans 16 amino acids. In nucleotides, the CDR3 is TGTGCCAGCAGCGTATCCAGGACACCGAACACCGGGGAGCTGTTTTTT. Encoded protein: CASSVSRTPNTGELFF.

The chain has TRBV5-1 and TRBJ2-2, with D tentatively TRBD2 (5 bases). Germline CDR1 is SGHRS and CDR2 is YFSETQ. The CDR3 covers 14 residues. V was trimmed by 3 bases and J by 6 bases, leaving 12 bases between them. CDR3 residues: CASSSIEGSGELFF. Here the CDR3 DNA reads TGCGCCAGCAGCTCTATTGAGGGCTCCGGGGAGCTGTTTTTT.

The DNA for the CDR3 is TGTGCCAGCAGCTTAGTTTCCCACGGGGGGGGCATCTACAATGAGCAGTTCTTC. Protein sequence: CASSLVSHGGGIYNEQFF. This chain links TRBV7-8 with TRBJ2-1; TRBD2 agrees at 8 bases. This CDR3 comprises 18 residues. Unmatched junction bases numbered 11, after V lost 1 base and J lost 3 bases. The V gene's germline CDR1 is SGHVS and CDR2 FQNEAQ.

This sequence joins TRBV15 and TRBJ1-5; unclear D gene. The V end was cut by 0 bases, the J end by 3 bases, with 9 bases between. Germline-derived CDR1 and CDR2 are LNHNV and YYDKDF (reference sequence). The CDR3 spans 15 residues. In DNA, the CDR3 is TGTGCCACCAGCAGAGATGTGGCCTACAATCAGCCCCAGCATTTT. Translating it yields CATSRDVAYNQPQHF.

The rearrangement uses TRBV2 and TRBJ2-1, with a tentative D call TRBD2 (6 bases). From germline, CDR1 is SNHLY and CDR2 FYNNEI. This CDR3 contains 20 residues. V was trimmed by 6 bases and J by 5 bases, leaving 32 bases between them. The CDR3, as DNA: TGTGCCAGCAGAGGAAGGAGGGCCCCGGGTGGGCAAGAGGCAAACAATGAGCAGTTCTTC. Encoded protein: CASRGRRAPGGQEANNEQFF.

CDR3 sequence (DNA): TGCGCCAGCAGCCGGGACAGGGGGGCAGATACGCAGTATTTT. Protein sequence: CASSRDRGADTQYF. The genes are TRBV5-1 and TRBJ2-3, with 11 nucleotides matching TRBD1. This CDR3 comprises 14 residues. The germline V gene encodes CDR1 SGHRS and CDR2 YFSETQ. The J segment lost 4 bases and the V segment lost 4 bases, leaving 2 bases of the junction unmatched.

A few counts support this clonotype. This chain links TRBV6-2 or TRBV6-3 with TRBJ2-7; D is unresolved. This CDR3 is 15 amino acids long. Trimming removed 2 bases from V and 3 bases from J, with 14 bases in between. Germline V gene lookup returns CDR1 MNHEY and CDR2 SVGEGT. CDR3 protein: CASSYRAPAFYEQYV. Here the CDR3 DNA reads TGTGCCAGCAGTTACCGGGCCCCTGCATTCTACGAGCAGTACGTC.

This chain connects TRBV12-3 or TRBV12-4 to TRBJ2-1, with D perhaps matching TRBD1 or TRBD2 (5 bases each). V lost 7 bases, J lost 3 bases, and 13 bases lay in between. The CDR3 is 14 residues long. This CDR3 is CASTLGTVYNEQFF. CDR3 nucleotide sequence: TGTGCCAGCACCCTCGGGACCGTCTACAATGAGCAGTTCTTC.

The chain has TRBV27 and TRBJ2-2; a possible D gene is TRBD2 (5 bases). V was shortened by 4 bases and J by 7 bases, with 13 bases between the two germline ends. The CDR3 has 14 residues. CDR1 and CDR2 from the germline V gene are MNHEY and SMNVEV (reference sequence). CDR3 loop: CASSSGEGGGELFF. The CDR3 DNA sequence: TGTGCCAGCAGTTCCGGCGAAGGAGGCGGGGAGCTGTTTTTT.

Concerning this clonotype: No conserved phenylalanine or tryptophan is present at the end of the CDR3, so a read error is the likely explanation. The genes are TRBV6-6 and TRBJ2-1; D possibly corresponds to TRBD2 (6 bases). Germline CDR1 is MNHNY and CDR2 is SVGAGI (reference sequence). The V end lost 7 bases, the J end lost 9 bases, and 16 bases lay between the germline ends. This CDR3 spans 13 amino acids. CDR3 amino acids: CASTTNPGVEQFS. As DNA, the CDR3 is TGTGCCAGCACTACTAACCCGGGAGTTGAGCAGTTCTCC.

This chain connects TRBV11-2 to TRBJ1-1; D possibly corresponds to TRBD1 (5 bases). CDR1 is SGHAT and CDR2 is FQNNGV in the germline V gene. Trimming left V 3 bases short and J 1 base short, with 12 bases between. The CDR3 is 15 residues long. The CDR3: CASSFTGVPNTEAFF. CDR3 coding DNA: TGTGCCAGCAGCTTTACAGGAGTCCCGAACACTGAAGCTTTCTTT. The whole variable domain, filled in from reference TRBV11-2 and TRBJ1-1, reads EAGVAQSPRYKIIEKRQSVAFWCNPISGHATLYWYQQILGQGPKLLIQFQNNGVVDDSQLPKDRFSAERLKGVDSTLKIQPAKLEDSAVYLCASSFTGVPNTEAFFGQGTRLTVV.

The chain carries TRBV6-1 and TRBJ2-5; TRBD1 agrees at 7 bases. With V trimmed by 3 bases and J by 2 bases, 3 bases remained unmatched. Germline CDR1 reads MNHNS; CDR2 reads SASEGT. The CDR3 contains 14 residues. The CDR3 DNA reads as TGTGCCAGCAGTGATTGGGACAGTCAAGAGACCCAGTACTTC. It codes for CASSDWDSQETQYF.

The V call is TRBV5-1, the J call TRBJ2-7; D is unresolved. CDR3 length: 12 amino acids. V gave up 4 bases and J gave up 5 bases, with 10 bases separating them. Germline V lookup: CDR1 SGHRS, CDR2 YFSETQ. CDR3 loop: CASSLRTNEQYF. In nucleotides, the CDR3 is TGCGCCAGCAGCCTACGGACGAACGAGCAGTACTTC.

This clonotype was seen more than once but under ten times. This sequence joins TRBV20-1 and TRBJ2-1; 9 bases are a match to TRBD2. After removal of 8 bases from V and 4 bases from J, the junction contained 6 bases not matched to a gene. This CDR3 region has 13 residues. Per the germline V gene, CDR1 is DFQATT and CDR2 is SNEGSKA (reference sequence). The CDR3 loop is CSHGGREYNEQFF. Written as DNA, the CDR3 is TGCAGTCATGGCGGGAGGGAATACAATGAGCAGTTCTTC.

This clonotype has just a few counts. The CDR3 is CSVWRATDTQYF. The CDR3 DNA sequence: TGCAGCGTTTGGAGGGCCACAGATACGCAGTATTTT. The chain combines TRBV29-1 with TRBJ2-3, with D possibly TRBD2 on 6 matching bases. The length of the CDR3 is 12 residues. Germline V gives CDR1 SQVTM, CDR2 ANQGSEA. V dropped 5 bases and J dropped 2 bases, with 8 bases sitting between them.

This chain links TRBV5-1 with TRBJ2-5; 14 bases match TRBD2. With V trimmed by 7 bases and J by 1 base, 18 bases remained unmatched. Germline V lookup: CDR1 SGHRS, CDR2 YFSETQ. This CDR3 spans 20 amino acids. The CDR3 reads CASRTGTSGRWPGFQETQYF. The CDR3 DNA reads TGCGCCAGCCGAACCGGGACTAGCGGGAGATGGCCAGGGTTCCAAGAGACCCAGTACTTC.

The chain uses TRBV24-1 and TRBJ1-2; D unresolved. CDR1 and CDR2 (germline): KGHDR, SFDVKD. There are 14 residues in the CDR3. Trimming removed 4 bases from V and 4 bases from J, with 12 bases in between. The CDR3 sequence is CATSDPIRPYGYTF. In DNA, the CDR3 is TGTGCCACCAGTGACCCGATCCGGCCCTATGGCTACACCTTC.

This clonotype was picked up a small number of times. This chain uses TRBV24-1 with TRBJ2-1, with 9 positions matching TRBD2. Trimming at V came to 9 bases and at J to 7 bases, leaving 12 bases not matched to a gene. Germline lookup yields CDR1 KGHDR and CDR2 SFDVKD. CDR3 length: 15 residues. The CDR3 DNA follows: TGTGCCACCGGCGGGAGGCTAGCGGGAATGAATGAGCAGTTCTTC. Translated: CATGGRLAGMNEQFF.

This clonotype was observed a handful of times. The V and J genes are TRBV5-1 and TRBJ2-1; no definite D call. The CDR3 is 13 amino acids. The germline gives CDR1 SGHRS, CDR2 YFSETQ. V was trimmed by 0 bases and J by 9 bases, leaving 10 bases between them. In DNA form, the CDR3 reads TGCGCCAGCAGCTTGGCCTGGCTCACTGAGCAGTTCTTC. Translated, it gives CASSLAWLTEQFF.

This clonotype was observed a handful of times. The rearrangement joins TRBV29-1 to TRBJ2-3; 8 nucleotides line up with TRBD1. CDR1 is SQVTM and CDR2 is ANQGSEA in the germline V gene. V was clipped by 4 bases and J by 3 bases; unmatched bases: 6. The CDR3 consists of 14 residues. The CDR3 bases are TGCAGCGTTGTCCAGGGGGCGAATACAGATACGCAGTATTTT. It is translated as CSVVQGANTDTQYF.